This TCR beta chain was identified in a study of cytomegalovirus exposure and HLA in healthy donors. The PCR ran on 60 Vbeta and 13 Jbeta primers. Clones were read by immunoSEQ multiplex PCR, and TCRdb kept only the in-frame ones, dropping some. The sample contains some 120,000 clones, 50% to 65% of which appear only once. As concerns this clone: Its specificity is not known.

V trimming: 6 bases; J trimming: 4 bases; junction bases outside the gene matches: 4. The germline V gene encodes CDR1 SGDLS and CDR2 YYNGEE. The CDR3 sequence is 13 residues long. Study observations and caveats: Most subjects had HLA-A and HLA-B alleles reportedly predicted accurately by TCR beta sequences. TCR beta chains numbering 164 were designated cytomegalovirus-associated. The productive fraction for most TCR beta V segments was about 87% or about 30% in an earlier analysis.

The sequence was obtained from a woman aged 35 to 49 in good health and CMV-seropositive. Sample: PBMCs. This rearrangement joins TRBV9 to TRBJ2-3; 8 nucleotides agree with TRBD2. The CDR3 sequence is CASIAGIPDTQYF. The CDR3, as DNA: TGTGCCAGCATAGCGGGAATACCAGATACGCAGTATTTT.